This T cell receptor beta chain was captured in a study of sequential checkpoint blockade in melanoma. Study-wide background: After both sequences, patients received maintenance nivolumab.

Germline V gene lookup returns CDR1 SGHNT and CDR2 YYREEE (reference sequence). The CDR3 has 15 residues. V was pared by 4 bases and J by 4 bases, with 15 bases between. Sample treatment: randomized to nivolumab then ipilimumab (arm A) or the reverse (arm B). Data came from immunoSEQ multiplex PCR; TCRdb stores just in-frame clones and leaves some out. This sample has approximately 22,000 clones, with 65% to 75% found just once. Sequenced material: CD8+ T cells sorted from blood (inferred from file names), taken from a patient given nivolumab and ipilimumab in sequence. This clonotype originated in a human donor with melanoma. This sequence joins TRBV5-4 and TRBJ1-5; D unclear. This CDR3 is CASSHTTAGNQPQHF. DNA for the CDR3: TGTGCCAGCAGCCACACAACCGCGGGAAATCAGCCCCAGCATTTT.